The 29 T cell receptor beta chains below come from one sample, sequenced in a study of OX40 agonist ivuxolimab in advanced cancers. Profiling relied on immunoSEQ multiplex PCR, and the TCRdb table lists in-frame clones only, not all of them. Of under 100,000 clones in the sample, over 70% were seen once. Sample: CD4+ or CD8+ T cells sorted from blood, taken in a trial of the OX40 agonist ivuxolimab. The receptor set was obtained from an adult with an advanced solid tumor such as melanoma, head and neck, liver or kidney cancer.

This chain joins TRBV7-8 and TRBJ2-1; D is uncertain. Germline V CDR1 and CDR2: SGHVS, FQNEAQ. V was trimmed by 2 bases and J by 8 bases, leaving 10 bases between them. CDR3 length equals 13 residues. As DNA, the CDR3 is TGTGCCAGCAGCTTATCGGGTAGCTATGAGCAGTTCTTC. It is translated as CASSLSGSYEQFF.

The V call is TRBV4-2, the J call TRBJ1-6; TRBD1 might be the D (5 bases). V dropped 2 bases and J dropped 8 bases, with 13 bases sitting between them. This CDR3 contains 15 residues. The germline V gene encodes CDR1 LGHNA and CDR2 YNFKEQ. This chain's CDR3 is CASSQTGTSDSPLHF. The CDR3 DNA is TGTGCCAGCAGCCAAACCGGGACTTCGGATTCACCCCTCCACTTT.

The chain is built from TRBV19 and TRBJ1-5; D is ambiguous. Trimming stripped 7 bases from V and 0 bases from J, with 13 bases between. CDR3 length equals 15 residues. CDR1 is LNHDA and CDR2 is SQIVND in the germline V gene (reference sequence). This CDR3 reads CASIGAASSNQPQHF. CDR3 DNA: TGTGCCAGTATTGGTGCGGCCAGTAGCAATCAGCCCCAGCATTTT. Full variable domain (missing parts from reference TRBV19 and TRBJ1-5): DGGITQSPKYLFRKEGQNVTLSCEQNLNHDAMYWYRQDPGQGLRLIYYSQIVNDFQKGDIAEGYSVSREKKESFPLTVTSAQKNPTAFYLCASIGAASSNQPQHFGDGTRLSIL.

The V gene is TRBV7-9, the J gene TRBJ2-1, with 12 bases lining up with TRBD2. Germline V gene data show CDR1 as SEHNR and CDR2 as FQNEAQ (reference sequence). The CDR3 is made up of 16 amino acids. Unmatched junction bases numbered 6, after V lost 4 bases and J lost 5 bases. CDR3 in DNA: TGTGCCAGCAGCTCGTGGACTAGCGGGGAAAACAATGAGCAGTTCTTC. Translated, it gives CASSSWTSGENNEQFF.

The chain is built from TRBV19 and TRBJ1-2; D is possibly TRBD1 (5 bases). In germline, CDR1 is LNHDA, CDR2 SQIVND (reference sequence). V shed 6 bases and J shed 0 bases, with 14 bases lying between them. The CDR3 runs to 15 residues. CDR3 nucleotides: TGTGCCAGTAGCCTTATGGGGGTAACTAACTATGGCTACACCTTC. Amino acids: CASSLMGVTNYGYTF.

The chain has TRBV29-1 and TRBJ1-4; maybe TRBD1 (5 bases). V shed 5 bases and J shed 7 bases, with 17 bases lying between them. Germline CDR1 reads SQVTM; CDR2 reads ANQGSEA. The CDR3 is 14 residues long. The CDR3 sequence is CSVYYQGRSEKLFF. In DNA, the CDR3 is TGCAGCGTTTACTATCAGGGTAGGAGTGAAAAACTGTTTTTT.

Notes on this clone: The limits of the CDR3 on the DNA are not certain, so only TCRdb's listed CDR3 is given. The chain carries TRBV5-4 and TRBJ2-3; TRBD2 was called by the table and not checked on the DNA. CDR1 SGHNT and CDR2 YYREEE come from the germline V gene (reference sequence). The CDR3 contains 12 residues when both ends are counted. Here the CDR3 reads CARYYCTDTQYF.

V is TRBV7-9 and J is TRBJ1-1, with D possibly matching TRBD1 (5 bases). The CDR3 has 17 amino acids. V lost 0 bases to trimming and J lost 0 bases, with 14 bases between them. The germline V gene encodes CDR1 SEHNR and CDR2 FQNEAQ (reference sequence). The CDR3 loop reads CASSLALGGGMNTEAFF. The CDR3 DNA follows: TGTGCCAGCAGCTTAGCGCTGGGGGGAGGGATGAACACTGAAGCTTTCTTT.

This sequence joins TRBV2 and TRBJ2-7; no clear D gene. The ends were cut back, 5 bases at V and 1 base at J, with 12 bases in the middle. The germline V gene has CDR1 SNHLY and CDR2 FYNNEI. There are 14 residues in the CDR3. Here the CDR3 reads CASSPNGVSYEQYF. As DNA, the CDR3 is TGTGCCAGCAGTCCCAACGGCGTTTCCTACGAGCAGTACTTC.

The genes are TRBV4-3 and TRBJ2-7, with 7 nucleotides matching TRBD1. Germline V gives CDR1 LGHNA, CDR2 YSLEER. CDR3 size: 13 residues. V dropped 3 bases and J dropped 7; count of bases not matched to a gene: 6. The CDR3 reads CASSHGTEGEQYF. The CDR3 region has the DNA TGCGCCAGCAGCCATGGGACAGAGGGGGAGCAGTACTTC.

The rearrangement uses TRBV7-2 and TRBJ1-2; 8 nucleotides line up with TRBD1. The CDR3 is made up of 14 amino acids. V gave up 5 bases and J gave up 2 bases; unmatched junction bases: 4. Germline assignment: CDR1 SGHTA and CDR2 FQGNSA. As DNA, the CDR3 is TGTGCCAGCAGCCGAGACAGGGGAAACTATGGCTACACCTTC. It is translated as CASSRDRGNYGYTF.

This chain uses TRBV11-3 with TRBJ2-7; 9 bases match TRBD1. The V segment lost 2 bases and the J segment 5 bases; nucleotides outside the gene matches: 7. Germline lookup yields CDR1 SGHNT and CDR2 YENEEA. This CDR3 has 15 amino acids. Written as DNA, the CDR3 is TGTGCCAGCAGCTTATCTATTGGACAGGGGAACGAGCAGTACTTC. It encodes CASSLSIGQGNEQYF.

This rearrangement joins TRBV5-5 to TRBJ1-2; weak D call: TRBD1 (5 bases). The V and J ends lost 4 bases and 5 bases respectively, with 12 bases between them. Germline V gene data show CDR1 as SGHKS and CDR2 as YYEKEE (reference sequence). The CDR3 length is 13 residues. CDR3 amino acids: CASSPDGAYGYTF. The DNA of the CDR3 is TGTGCCAGCAGCCCGGACGGGGCTTATGGCTACACCTTC.

This clone was seen once. The chain combines TRBV5-1 with TRBJ2-5; D ambiguous. With 1 base removed from V and 3 bases from J, the gap between germline ends came to 4 bases. The CDR3 totals 12 residues. Germline CDR1 is SGHRS and CDR2 is YFSETQ. The CDR3 DNA reads as TGCGCCAGCAGCTTGCGGGAAGAGACCCAGTACTTC. Protein: CASSLREETQYF.

The chain uses TRBV7-9 and TRBJ2-1; 9 positions match TRBD2. The CDR3 has 16 residues. V gave up 4 bases and J gave up 3 bases; unmatched junction bases: 7. Germline CDR1 SEHNR, CDR2 FQNEAQ (reference sequence). CDR3 DNA: TGTGCCAGCAGCTCGCCAGCGGGAGGATACTACAATGAGCAGTTCTTC. Translation gives CASSSPAGGYYNEQFF.

The rearrangement joins TRBV2 to TRBJ2-3; 7 bases align to TRBD1. CDR1 is SNHLY and CDR2 is FYNNEI in the germline V gene. V shed 6 bases, J shed 0 bases, and the junction held 3 bases outside the gene matches. The CDR3 has 14 amino acids. The CDR3 bases are TGTGCCAGCAGGGGACAGTCGAGCACAGATACGCAGTATTTT. Residues: CASRGQSSTDTQYF.

The rearrangement joins TRBV2 to TRBJ1-5, with D maybe TRBD1 (6 bases). This CDR3 is 16 amino acids long. V gave up 3 bases and J gave up 2 bases, with 14 bases separating them. CDR1 is SNHLY and CDR2 is FYNNEI in the germline V gene. CDR3 residues: CASSDRRDTGNQPQHF. The CDR3 bases are TGTGCCAGCAGTGATAGGAGGGACACCGGCAATCAGCCCCAGCATTTT.

The CDR3 here is CAGGTYGGSPYEQYF. DNA of the CDR3: TGTGCCGGCGGGACCTACGGGGGGAGCCCCTACGAGCAGTACTTC. The rearrangement links TRBV5-6 to TRBJ2-7; TRBD2 aligns across 7 bases. Unmatched junction bases numbered 15, after V lost 10 bases and J lost 2 bases. Germline V lookup: CDR1 SGHDT, CDR2 YYEEEE. CDR3 size: 15 residues.

The chain links TRBV11-1 to TRBJ2-3, with 8 nucleotides matching TRBD1. In germline, CDR1 is SGHAT, CDR2 FQDESV (reference sequence). This CDR3 is built from 16 residues. Losses at the gene ends were 4 bases for V and 5 bases for J; bases not matched to a gene: 11. Here the CDR3 reads CASSSGKTGARDTQYF. The CDR3 DNA sequence: TGTGCCAGCAGCTCCGGAAAGACAGGGGCGCGAGATACGCAGTATTTT.

The CDR3 spells CASSIGENTGELFF. CDR3 coding DNA: TGCGCCAGCAGCATCGGAGAGAACACCGGGGAGCTGTTTTTT. The rearrangement joins TRBV5-1 to TRBJ2-2; the D is unclear. The CDR3 contains 14 residues. CDR1 SGHRS and CDR2 YFSETQ come from the germline V gene. With 4 bases removed from V and 1 base from J, the gap between germline ends came to 8 bases.

This chain joins TRBV11-2 and TRBJ2-1, with D perhaps assigned TRBD1 or TRBD2 (6 bases each). The CDR3 contains 13 residues. V was cut by 6 bases and J by 7 bases, with 13 bases left in between. The germline CDR1 and CDR2 sequences are SGHAT and FQNNGV. The CDR3 DNA sequence: TGTGCCAGCAGGGTGACAGGAGGGAATGAGCAGTTCTTC. Translated, it gives CASRVTGGNEQFF.

J is TRBJ2-2 and V is TRBV9; D gene uncertain. The CDR3 consists of 17 residues. V lost 2 bases and J 6 bases, leaving 20 bases between the germline ends. In germline, CDR1 is SGDLS, CDR2 YYNGEE. The CDR3: CASSVRTDLGRPGELFF. The CDR3 coding sequence is TGTGCCAGCAGCGTTCGAACGGACCTAGGGCGCCCCGGGGAGCTGTTTTTT.

V gene TRBV27 combines with J gene TRBJ1-5, with a possible D match to TRBD1 (5 bases). Per germline, CDR1 MNHEY and CDR2 SMNVEV (reference sequence). There are 13 residues in the CDR3. V was trimmed by 3 bases and J by 7 bases, leaving 10 bases between them. CDR3 nucleotide sequence: TGTGCCAGCAGTTTTGGGGGAGGGCAGCCCCAGCATTTT. Amino acids: CASSFGGGQPQHF.

The V gene is TRBV29-1, the J gene TRBJ2-3; D call uncertain. V dropped 4 bases and J dropped 4 bases, with 12 bases sitting between them. The CDR3 is 13 residues long. Germline V gene data show CDR1 as SQVTM and CDR2 as ANQGSEA. CDR3 residues: CSVVIGAADTQYF. DNA for the CDR3: TGCAGCGTTGTAATCGGCGCGGCAGATACGCAGTATTTT.

The rearrangement uses TRBV6-5 and TRBJ1-2, with 9 positions matching TRBD1. CDR3 length: 14 residues. Looked up from germline, CDR1 is MNHEY and CDR2 is SVGAGI. V was pared by 5 bases and J by 6 bases, with 7 bases of the junction left unmatched. The CDR3 DNA is TGTGCCAGCAGTAAGGGGACAGGGTTGGATGGCTACACCTTC. This encodes CASSKGTGLDGYTF.

V gene TRBV21-1 combines with J gene TRBJ2-3; TRBD2 was called by the table and not checked on the DNA. TRBV21-1 represents a pseudogene. The CDR3 runs 20 residues. The CDR3 protein is CASSKKGRGRLCWGTDTQYF. As DNA, the CDR3 is TGTGCCAGCAGCAAAAAGGGGAGGGGCCGTCTATGTTGGGGCACAGATACGCAGTATTTT.

The chain is built from TRBV6-1 and TRBJ1-2; 9 nucleotides align to TRBD1. V lost 9 bases to trimming and J lost 0 bases; unmatched junction nucleotides: 5. Germline loops: CDR1 MNHNS, CDR2 SASEGT. This CDR3 contains 14 residues. CDR3 nucleotides: TGTGCCAGTCAGACAGGGGGTACTAACTATGGCTACACCTTC. Encoded protein: CASQTGGTNYGYTF.

The chain has TRBV19 and TRBJ2-7, with a tentative D call TRBD1 (5 bases). There are 14 residues in the CDR3. Germline CDR1 and CDR2: LNHDA and SQIVND (reference sequence). V shed 6 bases and J shed 1 base, with 13 bases lying between them. The CDR3 spells CASSLKTASYEQYF. CDR3 sequence (DNA): TGTGCCAGTAGCCTAAAGACAGCGTCCTACGAGCAGTACTTC.

V is TRBV11-2 and J is TRBJ2-1; D ambiguous. Germline loops: CDR1 SGHAT, CDR2 FQNNGV. The CDR3 totals 13 residues. V shed 0 bases and J shed 6 bases, with 6 bases lying between them. CDR3 DNA sequence: TGTGCCAGCAGCTTAGACTCGGTCAATGAGCAGTTCTTC. Amino acids: CASSLDSVNEQFF.